Presented here are 14 T cell receptor beta chains from one specimen sequenced in a study of cytomegalovirus exposure and HLA in healthy donors. Both 60 Vbeta primers and 13 Jbeta primers went into the PCR. Some clones are missing from TCRdb's copy, which holds only in-frame ones; the method was immunoSEQ multiplex PCR. The sample carries about 140,000 clones, 80% recorded once. The specimen sequenced was PBMCs. These receptor sequences come from a man aged 30-40 years in good health and CMV-seronegative.

The CDR3, as DNA: TGTGCCAGCAGACGACAGGGGGGGATGAACACTGAAGCTTTCTTT. Encoded protein: CASRRQGGMNTEAFF. This chain connects TRBV6-5 to TRBJ1-1; 9 bases agree with TRBD1. Looked up from germline, CDR1 is MNHEY and CDR2 is SVGAGI. J lost 0 bases, V lost 6 bases, and 5 bases had no gene match. The CDR3 consists of 15 residues.

V usage is TRBV28 and J usage is TRBJ2-7; no clear D. V gave up 4 bases and J gave up 7 bases, with 8 bases separating them. The CDR3 loop spans 11 amino acids. In germline, CDR1 is MDHEN, CDR2 SYDVKM. Here the CDR3 reads CASSSTWEQYF. The CDR3 DNA is TGTGCCAGCAGTTCCACATGGGAGCAGTACTTC.

V gene TRBV5-1 combines with J gene TRBJ2-5; the match to TRBD2 covers 9 bases. Germline V lookup: CDR1 SGHRS, CDR2 YFSETQ. CDR3 length equals 14 residues. After removal of 3 bases from V and 2 bases from J, the junction contained 2 bases not matched to a gene. The CDR3 spells CASSWAGGQETQYF. The CDR3, as DNA: TGCGCCAGCAGCTGGGCGGGGGGGCAAGAGACCCAGTACTTC.

V and J are TRBV5-1 and TRBJ1-2, with D perhaps matching TRBD1 (5 bases). The CDR3 loop spans 13 amino acids. Germline lookup yields CDR1 SGHRS and CDR2 YFSETQ. V lost 4 bases and J 13 bases, leaving 20 bases between the germline ends. The chain's CDR3 is CASSPGVNHGATF. CDR3 in DNA: TGCGCCAGCAGCCCGGGGGTCAACCATGGGGCCACCTTC.

In its sample, this clone was seen once. V gene TRBV9 combines with J gene TRBJ2-3, with D hard to call. Trimming took 0 bases from V and 3 from J, leaving 5 bases between them. This CDR3 has 13 residues. Germline CDR1 reads SGDLS; CDR2 reads YYNGEE. The CDR3 nucleotides read TGTGCCAGCAGCGTAGCTGAGACAGATACGCAGTATTTT. This translates into CASSVAETDTQYF.

This chain connects TRBV19 to TRBJ2-1; D gene ambiguous. Trimming left V 3 bases short and J 4 bases short, with 13 bases between. Germline CDR1 reads LNHDA; CDR2 reads SQIVND (reference sequence). The CDR3 is 15 amino acids. CDR3 amino acids: CASSIVGADYNEQFF. The CDR3 DNA reads TGTGCCAGTAGTATTGTGGGCGCCGATTACAATGAGCAGTTCTTC.

The chain joins TRBV2 to TRBJ1-3; D call uncertain. Germline CDR1 reads SNHLY; CDR2 reads FYNNEI. The V end lost 4 bases, the J end lost 1 base, and 8 bases lay between the germline ends. The CDR3 totals 14 residues. This CDR3 reads CASSVGGSGNTIYF. The CDR3 region has the DNA TGTGCCAGCAGTGTAGGAGGATCTGGAAACACCATATATTTT.

This chain links TRBV4-1 with TRBJ1-5; 9 bases match TRBD1. The junction had 5 bases not matched to a gene; V was cut back by 1 base and J by 1 base. CDR3 size: 17 residues. Germline assignment: CDR1 MGHRA and CDR2 YSYEKL. The CDR3 is CASSQVAGTGSNQPQHF. Written as DNA, the CDR3 is TGCGCCAGCAGCCAAGTCGCCGGGACAGGGAGCAATCAGCCCCAGCATTTT.

This rearrangement joins TRBV27 to TRBJ1-6, with 9 bases matching TRBD1. J lost 3 bases, V lost 6 bases, and 9 bases had no gene match. The CDR3 extends over 17 amino acids. CDR1 and CDR2 from the germline V gene are MNHEY and SMNVEV (reference sequence). CDR3 nucleotides: TGTGCCAGCAGCCAGGACAGGGGCCTCGACTATAATTCACCCCTCCACTTT. This sequence encodes CASSQDRGLDYNSPLHF.

The V gene is TRBV18, the J gene TRBJ2-7; 8 bases line up with TRBD2. The length of the CDR3 is 16 residues. Trimming removed 0 bases from V and 0 bases from J; junction bases left unmatched: 4. Germline CDR1 reads KGHSH; CDR2 reads LQKENI. DNA of the CDR3: TGTGCCAGCTCACCACCGGGGCGGGGGGTCTCCTACGAGCAGTACTTC. Amino acid sequence: CASSPPGRGVSYEQYF.

The V gene is TRBV28, the J gene TRBJ1-2, with 7 positions matching TRBD1. The CDR3 extends over 14 amino acids. CDR1 is MDHEN, CDR2 SYDVKM, per germline. Trimming cost V 5 bases and J 6 bases; bases outside gene matches: 9. The CDR3 loop reads CASSDTGDVDGYTF. CDR3 in DNA: TGTGCCAGCAGTGATACAGGGGACGTGGATGGCTACACCTTC.

This clone has more than one count but fewer than ten. The chain couples TRBV5-1 to TRBJ1-1; TRBD1 matches at 9 bases. The CDR3 contains 15 residues. CDR1 is SGHRS and CDR2 is YFSETQ in the germline V gene. Trimming at V came to 4 bases and at J to 4 bases, leaving 8 bases not matched to a gene. CDR3: CASSPSTGGGTEAFF. The CDR3 DNA reads TGCGCCAGCAGCCCATCGACAGGGGGTGGCACTGAAGCTTTCTTT.

The genes are TRBV18 and TRBJ2-1; 8 bases align to TRBD1. This CDR3 contains 16 residues. Germline V gene sequence: CDR1 KGHSH, CDR2 LQKENI. The trim removed 4 bases at V and 3 bases at J, leaving 8 bases unmatched. The CDR3 coding sequence is TGTGCCAGCTCACGTGCCGGGACAGGATTCTACAATGAGCAGTTCTTC. Protein product: CASSRAGTGFYNEQFF.

A word on this clone: An end of the junction does not agree with germline; a read error may underlie this. The chain couples TRBV4-2 to TRBJ1-1; tentatively, D is TRBD1 (6 bases). CDR1 LGHNA and CDR2 YNFKEQ come from the germline V gene. This CDR3 is 16 amino acids long. The CDR3 DNA is TGTGCCAGCAGCAAAGACGGGGGGCCGATGCCCACTGAAGCTTTCTTT. It is translated as CASSKDGGPMPTEAFF.